Below, 23 T cell receptor beta chains from the same sample are listed, as sequenced in a study of blood T cell repertoires in COVID-19. Assay used: immunoSEQ multiplex PCR; TCRdb lists only in-frame clones, some missing. The sample yields some 150,000 clones, about 80% seen once. The sample consisted of peripheral blood. These receptors all stem from a human donor in a cohort sampled during active COVID-19.

The genes are TRBV28 and TRBJ1-1; TRBD1 aligns across 9 bases. Germline loops: CDR1 MDHEN, CDR2 SYDVKM. V was pared by 4 bases and J by 0 bases, with 6 bases of the junction left unmatched. The CDR3 is 16 residues long. DNA of the CDR3: TGTGCCAGCAGTTCACCGGGACAGGGTGTGAACACTGAAGCTTTCTTT. Translation gives CASSSPGQGVNTEAFF.

This clone was found once. V gene TRBV5-4 combines with J gene TRBJ2-7; possibly TRBD1 for D (6 bases). V was shortened by 3 bases and J by 1 base, with 11 bases between the two germline ends. CDR3 length: 14 amino acids. Germline V gives CDR1 SGHNT, CDR2 YYREEE (reference sequence). The CDR3 sequence is CASSSVDRSYEQYF. The CDR3 nucleotides read TGTGCCAGCAGCTCAGTGGACAGATCCTACGAGCAGTACTTC. Supplemented by reference TRBV5-4 and TRBJ2-7, the full variable domain reads ETGVTQSPTHLIKTRGQQVTLRCSSQSGHNTVSWYQQALGQGPQFIFQYYREEENGRGNFPPRFSGLQFPNYSSELNVNALELDDSALYLCASSSVDRSYEQYFGPGTRLTVT.

Written as DNA, the CDR3 is TGCGCCAGCAGCTTGGGAGACAGGCTGAACACTGAAGCTTTCTTT. As protein: CASSLGDRLNTEAFF. The rearrangement links TRBV5-1 to TRBJ1-1; possibly TRBD1 for D (6 bases). The CDR3 is 15 residues long. CDR1 and CDR2 (germline): SGHRS, YFSETQ. V lost 0 bases to trimming and J lost 0 bases, with 9 bases between them.

The chain employs TRBV7-6 and TRBJ2-5; a possible D gene is TRBD2 (5 bases). There are 14 residues in the CDR3. The V gene lost 7 bases and the J gene lost 1 base, with 13 bases spanning the gap. Germline V lookup: CDR1 SGHVS, CDR2 FNYEAQ. In nucleotides, the CDR3 is TGTGCCAGCACCCTAGCCTTCAGCCAAGAGACCCAGTACTTC. It codes for CASTLAFSQETQYF.

The chain combines TRBV28 with TRBJ1-1; perhaps TRBD1 as D (6 bases). From germline, CDR1 is MDHEN and CDR2 SYDVKM. This CDR3 contains 16 residues. V was clipped by 6 bases and J by 1 base, with 18 bases between them. CDR3 DNA sequence: TGTGCCAGCAGGGTCGAAGGAACAGGGCCGAACACTGAAGCTTTCTTT. The encoded protein is CASRVEGTGPNTEAFF.

J is TRBJ2-3 and V is TRBV7-6; 7 positions match TRBD2. The CDR3 runs to 14 residues. The V gene end was trimmed by 8 bases and the J gene end by 3 bases; junction bases not matched to a gene: 8. Germline V gene sequence: CDR1 SGHVS, CDR2 FNYEAQ. The CDR3 region has the DNA TGTGCCAGCGGAGCTAGCGGAAAGACAGATACGCAGTATTTT. This translates into CASGASGKTDTQYF.

The V and J genes are TRBV19 and TRBJ1-6; D is possibly TRBD1 (5 bases). CDR3 length: 12 residues. V lost 6 bases, J lost 7 bases, and 7 bases lay in between. Germline lookup yields CDR1 LNHDA and CDR2 SQIVND (reference sequence). In DNA, the CDR3 is TGTGCCAGTAGGCCAGGGAATTCACCCCTCCACTTT. This translates into CASRPGNSPLHF.

The CDR3 region has the DNA TGTGCCAGCAGCGATTTACAGGAATTCACAGATACGCAGTATTTT. It specifies CASSDLQEFTDTQYF. The chain combines TRBV2 with TRBJ2-3; weak D call: TRBD1 (5 bases). The V and J ends lost 6 bases and 2 bases respectively, with 15 bases between them. Germline CDR1 and CDR2: SNHLY and FYNNEI. CDR3 length equals 15 residues.

The J gene is TRBJ2-5, the V gene TRBV29-1, with 7 bases fitting TRBD1. CDR1 is SQVTM, CDR2 ANQGSEA, per germline. CDR3 length: 12 residues. With 7 bases clipped from V and 2 bases from J, the junction kept 4 bases outside the gene matches. As DNA, the CDR3 is TGCAGCGCGGGACAGTCTCAAGAGACCCAGTACTTC. Its translation is CSAGQSQETQYF.

The chain links TRBV7-9 to TRBJ2-1; 9 bases align to TRBD1. This CDR3 has 16 amino acids. Germline CDR1 SEHNR, CDR2 FQNEAQ (reference sequence). The ends lost 2 bases at V and 3 bases at J; junction bases unmatched: 5. The CDR3: CASSLTTGGIYNEQFF. The CDR3 DNA reads TGTGCCAGCAGCTTAACAACAGGGGGCATCTACAATGAGCAGTTCTTC.

This clone was observed a single time. The chain recombines TRBV5-1 with TRBJ2-1; 10 bases line up with TRBD1. Looked up from germline, CDR1 is SGHRS and CDR2 is YFSETQ. V was pared by 4 bases and J by 10 bases, with 8 bases of the junction left unmatched. The CDR3 covers 14 residues. In nucleotides, the CDR3 is TGCGCCAGCAGCACCGGGACAGGGGTCAGCGAGCAGTTCTTC. Protein: CASSTGTGVSEQFF.

This sequence joins TRBV4-1 and TRBJ2-7, with TRBD1 identical over 8 bases. V gave up 4 bases and J gave up 3 bases; unmatched junction bases: 5. The CDR3 runs 14 residues. Germline-derived CDR1 and CDR2 are MGHRA and YSYEKL. CDR3 nucleotides: TGCGCCAGCAGCCGAGCCGGGACAGGCTACGAGCAGTACTTC. Protein product: CASSRAGTGYEQYF.

V gene TRBV12-5 combines with J gene TRBJ2-3, with D possibly matching TRBD1 (7 bases). Germline CDR1 and CDR2: LGHNT and FRNRAP. With 5 bases removed from V and 3 bases from J, the gap between germline ends came to 15 bases. This CDR3 comprises 15 residues. The CDR3: CASGRGRLVTDTQYF. The CDR3 DNA sequence: TGTGCTAGTGGTAGGGGGCGACTAGTAACAGATACGCAGTATTTT.

This clone has a single count. The chain uses TRBV3-1 (or the pseudogene TRBV3-2) and TRBJ1-3, with no clear D. V dropped 7 bases and J dropped 0 bases, with 13 bases sitting between them. The germline CDR1 and CDR2 sequences are LGHDT and YNNKEL (reference sequence). The CDR3 covers 15 residues. The CDR3 nucleotides are TGTGCCAGCACCCCGCACCCGAGCTCTGGAAACACCATATATTTT. It specifies CASTPHPSSGNTIYF.

This chain connects TRBV6-1 to TRBJ2-4; possibly TRBD1 for D (5 bases). The V gene's germline CDR1 is MNHNS and CDR2 SASEGT. This CDR3 is built from 18 residues. The V and J ends lost 2 bases and 0 bases respectively, with 17 bases between them. The CDR3 reads CASSENVGQTLAKNIQYF. In DNA form, the CDR3 reads TGTGCCAGCAGTGAAAATGTCGGACAAACACTAGCCAAAAACATTCAGTACTTC.

There are a few counts of this clone. The chain employs TRBV27 and TRBJ1-2, with 11 bases fitting TRBD1. Germline values: CDR1 MNHEY, CDR2 SMNVEV (reference sequence). J lost 3 bases, V lost 6 bases, and 6 bases had no gene match. There are 15 residues in the CDR3. CDR3 sequence (DNA): TGTGCCAGCAGCATGGGACAGGGGGTAGACTATGGCTACACCTTC. It yields the protein CASSMGQGVDYGYTF.

Written as DNA, the CDR3 is TGTGCCAGCAGCTCCGGCAGAAGCGGTAACACCGGGGAGCTGTTTTTT. Translation: CASSSGRSGNTGELFF. The chain uses TRBV7-2 and TRBJ2-2; D is perhaps TRBD2 (5 bases). Trimming removed 4 bases from V and 2 bases from J, with 14 bases in between. The germline gives CDR1 SGHTA, CDR2 FQGNSA. CDR3 length equals 16 residues.

As for this clone: A much more abundant neighbour one base away suggests this may be a read error. The chain uses TRBV28 and TRBJ1-2, with TRBD1 matching 7 bases. V was pared by 10 bases and J by 8 bases, with 16 bases of the junction left unmatched. CDR1 MDHEN and CDR2 SYDVKM come from the germline V gene. The length of the CDR3 is 14 residues. The CDR3 reads CANREQGGSEGYTF. As DNA, the CDR3 is TGTGCCAACAGAGAGCAGGGGGGTTCGGAGGGCTACACCTTC.

V is TRBV5-6 and J is TRBJ1-2; a weak D match, TRBD1 (6 bases). Germline CDR1 is SGHDT and CDR2 is YYEEEE. Trimming cost V 1 base and J 8 bases, with 15 bases left between them. The CDR3 covers 14 residues. Here the CDR3 DNA reads TGTGCCAGCAGCTTGCCGACCGCCACAGGGGGCTACACCTTC. Its protein is CASSLPTATGGYTF.

The chain combines TRBV28 with TRBJ2-6; D is unclear. The CDR3 extends over 15 amino acids. Germline V gene lookup returns CDR1 MDHEN and CDR2 SYDVKM. Deletions cut 6 bases from V and 0 bases from J, with 9 bases between. DNA for the CDR3: TGTGCCAGCAGCCCCCCTCCCTCTGGGGCCAACGTCCTGACTTTC. It encodes CASSPPPSGANVLTF.

The V and J genes are TRBV6-1 and TRBJ1-3; D uncertain. The germline V gene has CDR1 MNHNS and CDR2 SASEGT. The CDR3 covers 15 residues. V was trimmed by 2 bases and J by 1 base, leaving 9 bases between them. The CDR3 DNA reads as TGTGCCAGCAGTGAACGGCCAGGTTCTGGAAACACCATATATTTT. Protein: CASSERPGSGNTIYF.

Comment on this clone: Its ends do not fully match the called genes, so a read error is possible. The gene calls are TRBV5-1 and TRBJ2-1; 10 nucleotides line up with TRBD1. Germline V gene sequence: CDR1 SGHRS, CDR2 YFSETQ. The CDR3 has 15 amino acids. CDR3 sequence: CASSLTRTGGNGQFF. As DNA, the CDR3 is TGCGCCAGCAGCTTGACAAGGACAGGGGGGAATGGGCAGTTCTTC.

The chain couples TRBV6-5 to TRBJ1-1; D is unresolved. Trimming took 5 bases from V and 1 from J, leaving 11 bases between them. The germline CDR1 and CDR2 sequences are MNHEY and SVGAGI. The CDR3 loop spans 14 amino acids. CDR3 in DNA: TGTGCCAGCAGTCACGGGATGACGAACACTGAAGCTTTCTTT. Translated, it gives CASSHGMTNTEAFF.